This record concerns one TCR beta chain sequence. Original processing methods: Using reference gene primer amplification, nucleated cell counts were estimated. Clones were read by immunoSEQ multiplex PCR, and TCRdb kept only the in-frame ones, dropping some. That table furnishes V, J and clone size, whereas the DNA furnished D and trimming. Found here are roughly 160,000 clones, roughly four fifths of them singletons; the top ten hold approximately 2.6%. The CDR3 is 15 residues long. The ends were cut back, 0 bases at V and 4 bases at J, with 13 bases in the middle. CDR1 is MRHNA and CDR2 is SNTAGT in the germline V gene. The record originates from a study of blood T cell repertoires in COVID-19. Across the study: Material from acute and convalescent COVID-19 was sourced from the United States, Italy and Spain.

The sequenced sample consisted of peripheral blood. The V gene is TRBV6-4, the J gene TRBJ2-7, with D unclear. This clonotype was obtained from an elderly woman with COVID-19, enrolled during active disease. The CDR3, as DNA: TGTGCCAGCAGTGACTCTCTACCCCTAAAATACGAGCAGTACTTC. As protein: CASSDSLPLKYEQYF.